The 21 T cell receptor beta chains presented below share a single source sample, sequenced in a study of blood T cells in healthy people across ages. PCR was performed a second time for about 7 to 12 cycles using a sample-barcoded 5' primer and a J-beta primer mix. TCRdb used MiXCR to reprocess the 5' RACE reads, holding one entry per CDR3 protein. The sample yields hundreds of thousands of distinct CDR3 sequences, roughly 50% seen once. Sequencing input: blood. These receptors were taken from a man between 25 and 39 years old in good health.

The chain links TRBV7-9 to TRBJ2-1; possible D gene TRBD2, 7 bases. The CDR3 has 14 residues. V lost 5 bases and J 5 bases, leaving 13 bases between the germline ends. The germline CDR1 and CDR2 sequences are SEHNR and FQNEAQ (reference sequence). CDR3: CASSAGAGDNEQFF. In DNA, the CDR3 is TGTGCCAGCAGCGCGGGGGCTGGCGACAATGAGCAGTTCTTC.

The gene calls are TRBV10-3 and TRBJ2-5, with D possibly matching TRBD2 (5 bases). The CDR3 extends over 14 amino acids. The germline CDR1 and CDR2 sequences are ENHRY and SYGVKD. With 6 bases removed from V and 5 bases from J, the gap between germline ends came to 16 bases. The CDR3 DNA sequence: TGTGCCATCAGGGCTGAGGAGGAGGATGAGACCCAGTACTTC. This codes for CAIRAEEEDETQYF.

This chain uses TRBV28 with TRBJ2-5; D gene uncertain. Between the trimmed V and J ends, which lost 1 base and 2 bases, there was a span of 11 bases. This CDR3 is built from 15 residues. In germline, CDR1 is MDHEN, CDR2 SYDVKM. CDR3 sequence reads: CASSLFGQAQETQYF. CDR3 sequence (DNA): TGTGCCAGCAGTTTATTTGGGCAAGCTCAAGAGACCCAGTACTTC.

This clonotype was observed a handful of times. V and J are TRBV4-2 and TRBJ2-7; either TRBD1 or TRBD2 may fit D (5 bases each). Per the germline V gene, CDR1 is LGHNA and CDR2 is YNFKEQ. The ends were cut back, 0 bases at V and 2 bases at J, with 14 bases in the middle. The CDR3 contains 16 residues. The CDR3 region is CASSQDWGSQTYEQYF. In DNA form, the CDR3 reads TGTGCCAGCAGCCAAGATTGGGGGTCGCAGACCTACGAGCAGTACTTC.

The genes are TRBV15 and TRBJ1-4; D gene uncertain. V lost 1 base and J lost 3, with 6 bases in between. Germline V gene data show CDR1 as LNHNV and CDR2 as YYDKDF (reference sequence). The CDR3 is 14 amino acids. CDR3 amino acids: CATSRGVSNEKLFF. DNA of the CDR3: TGTGCCACCAGCAGAGGGGTATCTAATGAAAAACTGTTTTTT.

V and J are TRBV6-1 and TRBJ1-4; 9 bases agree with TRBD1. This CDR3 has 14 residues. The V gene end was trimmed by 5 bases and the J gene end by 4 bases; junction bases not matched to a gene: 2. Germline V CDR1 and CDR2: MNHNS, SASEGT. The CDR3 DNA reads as TGTGCCAGCAGTCACAGGGGGCTTAATGAAAAACTGTTTTTT. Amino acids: CASSHRGLNEKLFF.

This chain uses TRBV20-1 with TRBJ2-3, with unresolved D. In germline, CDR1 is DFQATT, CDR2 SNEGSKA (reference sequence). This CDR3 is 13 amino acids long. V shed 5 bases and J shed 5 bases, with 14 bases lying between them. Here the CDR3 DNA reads TGCAGTGCTGAGCAGAGACCGAAAGATACGCAGTATTTT. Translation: CSAEQRPKDTQYF.

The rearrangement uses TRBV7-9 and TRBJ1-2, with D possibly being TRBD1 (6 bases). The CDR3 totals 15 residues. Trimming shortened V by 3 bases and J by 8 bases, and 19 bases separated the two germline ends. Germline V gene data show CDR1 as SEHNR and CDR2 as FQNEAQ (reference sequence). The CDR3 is CASSFTAGAGGGYTF. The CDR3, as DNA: TGTGCCAGCAGCTTCACGGCAGGGGCCGGTGGGGGCTACACCTTC.

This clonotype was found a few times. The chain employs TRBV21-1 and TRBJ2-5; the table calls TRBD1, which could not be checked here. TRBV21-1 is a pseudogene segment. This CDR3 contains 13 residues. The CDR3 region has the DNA TGCGCCAGCAGCAAAGGGCGTGGAGAGACCCAGTACTTC. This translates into CASSKGRGETQYF.

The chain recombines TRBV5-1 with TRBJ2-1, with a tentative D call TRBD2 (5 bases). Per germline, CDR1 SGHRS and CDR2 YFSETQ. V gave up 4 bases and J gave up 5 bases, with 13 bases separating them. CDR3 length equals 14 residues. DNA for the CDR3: TGCGCCAGCAGCCCGGTGCTAGCAAACAATGAGCAGTTCTTC. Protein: CASSPVLANNEQFF.

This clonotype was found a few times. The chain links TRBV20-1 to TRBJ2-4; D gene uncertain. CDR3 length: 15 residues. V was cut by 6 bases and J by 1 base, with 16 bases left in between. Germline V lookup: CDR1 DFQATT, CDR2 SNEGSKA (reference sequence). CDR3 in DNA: TGCAGTGCCCCGTTAAAGTTAAGCGCCAAAAACATTCAGTACTTC. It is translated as CSAPLKLSAKNIQYF.

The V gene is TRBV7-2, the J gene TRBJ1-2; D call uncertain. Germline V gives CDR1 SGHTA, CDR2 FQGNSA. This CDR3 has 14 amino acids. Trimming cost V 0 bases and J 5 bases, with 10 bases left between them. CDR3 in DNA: TGTGCCAGCAGCTTAGCGGCGAACAAATATGGCTACACCTTC. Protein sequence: CASSLAANKYGYTF.

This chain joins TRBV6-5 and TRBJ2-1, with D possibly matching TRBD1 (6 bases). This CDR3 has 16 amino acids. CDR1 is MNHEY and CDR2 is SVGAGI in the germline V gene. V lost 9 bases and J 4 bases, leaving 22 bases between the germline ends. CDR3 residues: CASSLSGTPTYNEQFF. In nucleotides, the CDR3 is TGTGCCAGTAGTCTTTCCGGGACACCAACTTACAATGAGCAGTTCTTC.

The CDR3 reads CASIRENIQYF. CDR3 bases: TGTGCCAGCATCAGAGAAAACATTCAGTACTTC. V is TRBV28 and J is TRBJ2-4, with D uncertain. CDR3 length: 11 residues. V was cut by 7 bases and J by 5 bases, with 6 bases left in between. CDR1 and CDR2 from the germline V gene are MDHEN and SYDVKM.

CDR3 nucleotide sequence: TGCAGTGCTAGAGACCCAAATTTAAGAGGCTACACCTTC. Amino acids: CSARDPNLRGYTF. V and J are TRBV20-1 and TRBJ1-2; D unclear. Trimming removed 0 bases at V and 8 bases at J, with 13 bases between. Germline loops: CDR1 DFQATT, CDR2 SNEGSKA (reference sequence). This CDR3 spans 13 amino acids.

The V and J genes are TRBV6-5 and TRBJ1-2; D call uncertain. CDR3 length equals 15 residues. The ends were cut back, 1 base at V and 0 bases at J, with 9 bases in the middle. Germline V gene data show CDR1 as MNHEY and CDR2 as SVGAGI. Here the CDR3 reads CASSYLKVANYGYTF. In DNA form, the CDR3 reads TGTGCCAGCAGTTACTTGAAGGTCGCTAACTATGGCTACACCTTC.

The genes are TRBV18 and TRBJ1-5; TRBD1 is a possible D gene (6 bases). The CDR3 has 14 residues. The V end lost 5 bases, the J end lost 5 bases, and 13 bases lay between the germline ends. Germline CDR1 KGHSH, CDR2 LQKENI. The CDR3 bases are TGTGCCAGCTCAGTTGGGGGCTGGGATCAGCCCCAGCATTTT. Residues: CASSVGGWDQPQHF.

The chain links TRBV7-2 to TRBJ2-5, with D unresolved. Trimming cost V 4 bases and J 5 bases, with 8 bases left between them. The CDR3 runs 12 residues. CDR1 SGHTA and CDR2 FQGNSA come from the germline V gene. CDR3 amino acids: CASSSEAETQYF. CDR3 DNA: TGTGCCAGCAGCTCCGAGGCGGAGACCCAGTACTTC.

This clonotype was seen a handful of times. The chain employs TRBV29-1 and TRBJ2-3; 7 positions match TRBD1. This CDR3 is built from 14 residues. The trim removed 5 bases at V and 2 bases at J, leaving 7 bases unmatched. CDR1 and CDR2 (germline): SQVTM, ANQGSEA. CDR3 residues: CSVYRGLHTDTQYF. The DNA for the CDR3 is TGCAGCGTTTACAGGGGTTTGCACACAGATACGCAGTATTTT.

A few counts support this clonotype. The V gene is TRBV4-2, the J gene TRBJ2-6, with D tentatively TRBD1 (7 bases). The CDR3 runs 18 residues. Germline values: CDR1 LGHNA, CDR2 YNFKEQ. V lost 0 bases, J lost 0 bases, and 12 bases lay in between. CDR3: CASSQEGGGASGANVLTF. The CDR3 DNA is TGTGCCAGCAGCCAAGAAGGAGGGGGCGCCTCTGGGGCCAACGTCCTGACTTTC.

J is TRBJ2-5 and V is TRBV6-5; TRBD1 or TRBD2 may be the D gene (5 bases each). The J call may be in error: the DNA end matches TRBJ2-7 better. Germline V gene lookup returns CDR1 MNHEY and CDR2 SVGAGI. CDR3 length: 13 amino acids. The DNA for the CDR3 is TGTGCCAGCGGACTCCAGGGTGCGTACGAGCAGTACTTC. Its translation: CASGLQGAYEQYF.